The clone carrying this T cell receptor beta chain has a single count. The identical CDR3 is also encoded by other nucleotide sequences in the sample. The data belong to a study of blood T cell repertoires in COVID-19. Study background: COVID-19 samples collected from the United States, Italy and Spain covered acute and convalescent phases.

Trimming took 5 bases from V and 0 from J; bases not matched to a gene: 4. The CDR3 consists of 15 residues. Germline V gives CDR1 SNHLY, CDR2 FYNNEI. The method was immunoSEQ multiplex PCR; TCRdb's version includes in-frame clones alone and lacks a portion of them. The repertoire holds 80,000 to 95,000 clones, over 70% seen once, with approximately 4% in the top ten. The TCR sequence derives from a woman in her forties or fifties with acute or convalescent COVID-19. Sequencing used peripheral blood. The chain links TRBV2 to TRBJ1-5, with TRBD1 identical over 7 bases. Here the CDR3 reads CASSLGQFSNQPQHF. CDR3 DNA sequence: TGTGCCAGCAGTCTGGGACAGTTTAGCAATCAGCCCCAGCATTTT. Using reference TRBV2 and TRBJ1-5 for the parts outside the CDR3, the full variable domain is EPEVTQTPSHQVTQMGQEVILRCVPISNHLYFYWYRQILGQKVEFLVSFYNNEISEKSEIFDDQFSVERPDGSNFTLKIRSTKLEDSAMYFCASSLGQFSNQPQHFGDGTRLSIL.